This T cell receptor (beta chain) was found in a study of blood T cell repertoires in COVID-19. Background on the study: T cells, B-cell-depleted T cells, or PBMCs provided the cDNA or gDNA that served as material.

The V gene lost 2 bases and the J gene lost 2 bases, with 10 bases spanning the gap. The CDR3 runs to 15 residues. Germline CDR1 and CDR2: SGHVS and FNYEAQ. Method: immunoSEQ multiplex PCR; TCRdb's copy keeps in-frame clones and lacks some. Of over 150,000 clones in the sample, 76% are singletons; the top ten hold more than 3%. This clone has only one observation. The source of this sequence is an elderly woman with acute or convalescent COVID-19. The chain combines TRBV7-6 with TRBJ1-3; TRBD1 is a possible D gene (6 bases). The sample consisted of peripheral blood. CDR3 sequence reads: CASSLQQGPGNTIYF. DNA of the CDR3: TGTGCCAGCAGCTTACAACAGGGACCTGGAAACACCATATATTTT. Filled out from reference TRBV7-6 and TRBJ1-3, the complete variable domain reads GAGVSQSPRYKVTKRGQDVALRCDPISGHVSLYWYRQALGQGPEFLTYFNYEAQQDKSGLPNDRFSAERPEGSISTLTIQRTEQRDSAMYRCASSLQQGPGNTIYFGEGSWLTVV.